Reported below is one T cell receptor (beta chain). Profiling relied on immunoSEQ multiplex PCR, and the TCRdb table lists in-frame clones only, not all of them. The data show approximately 140,000 clones, 75% to 90% seen once. The sample belongs to a study of control samples from healthy donors and cancer patients. Trimming left V 0 bases short and J 0 bases short, with 6 bases between. CDR1 is SGHRS, CDR2 YFSETQ, per germline. The CDR3 runs to 14 residues. This chain uses TRBV5-1 with TRBJ1-1, with D uncertain. The TCR sequence derives from a woman aged 25 to 39 in good health. The sequenced material came from blood. CDR3 coding DNA: TGCGCCAGCAGCTTGGTAGGTATGAACACTGAAGCTTTCTTT. It is translated as CASSLVGMNTEAFF.